The next 20 T cell receptor beta chains were all read from a single sample in a study of identifying expanded T cells in peripheral blood. Clones were sequenced by immunoSEQ multiplex PCR, and TCRdb holds only the in-frame ones, with some missing. The sample includes about 130,000 clones, approximately 86% of them seen just once. The sequenced sample consisted of blood. The receptors were sampled from a person aged 18 to 75 in good health.

This chain joins TRBV4-2 and TRBJ1-2, with 8 bases identical to TRBD1. The CDR3 loop spans 15 amino acids. Germline values: CDR1 LGHNA, CDR2 YNFKEQ. The V segment lost 0 bases and the J segment 7 bases; nucleotides outside the gene matches: 7. This CDR3 reads CASSQDPQGAVGYTF. The CDR3 coding sequence is TGTGCCAGCAGCCAAGACCCCCAGGGGGCCGTTGGCTACACCTTC.

The chain combines TRBV14 with TRBJ2-7, with D perhaps matching TRBD1 (6 bases). Per germline, CDR1 SGHDN and CDR2 FVKESK. The CDR3 spans 16 residues. V gave up 3 bases and J gave up 3 bases, with 18 bases separating them. CDR3 sequence (DNA): TGTGCCAGCAGCCACGAAAGGGGACATGGTTTCTACGAGCAGTACTTC. Protein: CASSHERGHGFYEQYF.

The chain employs TRBV19 and TRBJ2-2; the D gene could be TRBD1 or TRBD2 (5 bases each). The V and J ends lost 4 bases and 4 bases respectively, with 10 bases between them. CDR3 length equals 14 residues. Germline V gene lookup returns CDR1 LNHDA and CDR2 SQIVND (reference sequence). DNA for the CDR3: TGTGCCAGTAGTAAGGGACCCTTCACCGGGGAGCTGTTTTTT. Residues: CASSKGPFTGELFF.

This rearrangement joins TRBV7-3 to TRBJ2-5; TRBD1 is a possible D gene (5 bases). Germline values: CDR1 SGHTA, CDR2 FQGTGA. V was pared by 1 base and J by 5 bases, with 11 bases between. The CDR3 loop spans 14 amino acids. This CDR3 is CASSLSGAWETQYF. CDR3 DNA sequence: TGTGCCAGCAGCTTAAGTGGGGCTTGGGAGACCCAGTACTTC.

This sequence joins TRBV5-1 and TRBJ2-2, with 15 bases matching TRBD2. CDR3 length equals 19 residues. Trimming removed 0 bases from V and 1 base from J; junction bases left unmatched: 4. Germline V gene lookup returns CDR1 SGHRS and CDR2 YFSETQ. CDR3 protein: CASSLVPGLAGGNTGELFF. The CDR3, as DNA: TGCGCCAGCAGCTTGGTCCCGGGACTAGCGGGGGGGAACACCGGGGAGCTGTTTTTT.

V gene TRBV28 combines with J gene TRBJ1-4, with D perhaps TRBD1 (6 bases). The V end was cut by 1 base, the J end by 3 bases, with 9 bases between. The germline gives CDR1 MDHEN, CDR2 SYDVKM. The CDR3 contains 15 residues. The CDR3 loop is CASSLYRDPNEKLFF. In nucleotides, the CDR3 is TGTGCCAGCAGTTTATACAGGGATCCTAATGAAAAACTGTTTTTT.

This clone was recorded a few times. The chain links TRBV19 to TRBJ2-5; possibly TRBD2 for D (6 bases). CDR1 and CDR2 (germline): LNHDA, SQIVND (reference sequence). This CDR3 has 14 amino acids. V lost 6 bases and J 7 bases, leaving 18 bases between the germline ends. CDR3 loop: CASSISGSKGTQYF. The CDR3 DNA reads TGTGCCAGTAGCATATCCGGGAGCAAGGGGACCCAGTACTTC.

The chain uses TRBV5-1 and TRBJ2-5; 8 bases fit TRBD1. V dropped 4 bases and J dropped 5; count of bases not matched to a gene: 1. CDR1 and CDR2 from the germline V gene are SGHRS and YFSETQ. The CDR3 covers 12 residues. The CDR3 here is CASSRDRETQYF. CDR3 coding DNA: TGCGCCAGCAGCCGGGACAGGGAGACCCAGTACTTC.

The genes are TRBV7-2 and TRBJ2-2; 9 nucleotides agree with TRBD1. The CDR3 consists of 15 residues. Trimming cost V 6 bases and J 5 bases; bases outside gene matches: 7. In germline, CDR1 is SGHTA, CDR2 FQGNSA. The chain's CDR3 is CASSSGTGITGELFF. Written as DNA, the CDR3 is TGTGCCAGCAGTTCCGGGACAGGGATAACCGGGGAGCTGTTTTTT.

Details on this clone: Additional DNA sequences in this sample encode the identical CDR3. V gene TRBV30 combines with J gene TRBJ1-1; maybe TRBD1 (5 bases). Trimming took 3 bases from V and 0 from J, leaving 8 bases between them. The germline V gene has CDR1 GTSNPN and CDR2 SVGIG (reference sequence). This CDR3 region has 13 residues. CDR3 loop: CAWRRGMNTEAFF. In DNA, the CDR3 is TGTGCCTGGAGGAGGGGAATGAACACTGAAGCTTTCTTT.

This chain joins TRBV5-8 and TRBJ2-5; no definite D call. There are 15 residues in the CDR3. CDR1 is SGHTS and CDR2 is YDEGEE in the germline V gene. V lost 0 bases, J lost 2 bases, and 11 bases lay in between. CDR3 coding DNA: TGTGCCAGCAGCTTGGGCGCCCGGGTTCAAGAGACCCAGTACTTC. Translating it yields CASSLGARVQETQYF.

A single count supports this clone. The rearrangement links TRBV5-1 to TRBJ2-5, with 10 bases lining up with TRBD2. This CDR3 has 15 amino acids. Trimming cost V 4 bases and J 1 base; bases outside gene matches: 4. Germline assignment: CDR1 SGHRS and CDR2 YFSETQ. The CDR3 reads CASSTGLAVQETQYF. The DNA of the CDR3 is TGCGCCAGCAGCACCGGACTAGCGGTCCAAGAGACCCAGTACTTC.

Points on this clone: At the DNA level, this CDR3 is encoded by other sequences in the same sample as well. CDR3 coding DNA: TGTGCCAGTAGCCTACAGGGCGGGGGCACTGAAGCTTTCTTT. Its protein is CASSLQGGGTEAFF. The chain employs TRBV19 and TRBJ1-1, with D perhaps TRBD1 (6 bases). The CDR3 totals 14 residues. V gave up 6 bases and J gave up 4 bases, with 15 bases separating them. Germline CDR1 and CDR2: LNHDA and SQIVND (reference sequence). Based on the CDR3 plus reference TRBV19 and TRBJ1-1, the full variable domain is DGGITQSPKYLFRKEGQNVTLSCEQNLNHDAMYWYRQDPGQGLRLIYYSQIVNDFQKGDIAEGYSVSREKKESFPLTVTSAQKNPTAFYLCASSLQGGGTEAFFGQGTRLTVV.

The CDR3 nucleotides are TGTGCCAGCAGCTTGGCACTAGCGGGGGGGCTCGAGCAGTACTTC. Amino acids: CASSLALAGGLEQYF. The chain links TRBV5-4 to TRBJ2-7, with 13 positions matching TRBD2. The trim removed 0 bases at V and 6 bases at J, leaving 3 bases unmatched. The CDR3 extends over 15 amino acids. Germline V lookup: CDR1 SGHNT, CDR2 YYREEE (reference sequence).

The chain is built from TRBV11-2 and TRBJ2-7; tentatively, D is TRBD1 (6 bases). Germline CDR1 is SGHAT and CDR2 is FQNNGV. This CDR3 is built from 14 residues. With 4 bases removed from V and 0 bases from J, the gap between germline ends came to 10 bases. The CDR3 sequence: CASSSRTASYEQYF. Written as DNA, the CDR3 is TGTGCCAGCAGCTCCCGGACAGCCTCCTACGAGCAGTACTTC.

Remarks on this clone: The junction departs from germline at one end; a sequencing error may be responsible. This chain joins TRBV5-4 and TRBJ2-3; D unresolved. The germline V gene encodes CDR1 SGHNT and CDR2 YYREEE (reference sequence). CDR3 length: 15 residues. In DNA, the CDR3 is TGCGCCAGCAGCCAAGATGTACTTTTCACAGATACGCAGTATTTT. It yields the protein CASSQDVLFTDTQYF.

The V and J genes are TRBV5-5 and TRBJ1-6, with a weak D call TRBD1 (5 bases). The germline V and J ends were trimmed by 0 bases and 7 bases, with 8 bases remaining between them. Germline V gene data show CDR1 as SGHKS and CDR2 as YYEKEE (reference sequence). The CDR3 extends over 14 amino acids. The CDR3 nucleotides read TGTGCCAGCAGCTTGGTCAGGGAGAATTCACCCCTCCACTTT. It codes for CASSLVRENSPLHF.

This clone was recorded a few times. The chain employs TRBV9 and TRBJ1-1; 9 bases align to TRBD1. Germline CDR1 and CDR2: SGDLS and YYNGEE. V was pared by 4 bases and J by 4 bases, with 8 bases of the junction left unmatched. The CDR3 loop spans 15 amino acids. The CDR3 region is CASSFRQGVPTEAFF. In DNA form, the CDR3 reads TGTGCCAGCAGCTTCCGACAGGGGGTTCCCACTGAAGCTTTCTTT.

The chain links TRBV5-4 to TRBJ2-3; D remains ambiguous. Trimming took 0 bases from V and 3 from J, leaving 8 bases between them. The CDR3 sequence is 14 residues long. Per germline, CDR1 SGHNT and CDR2 YYREEE (reference sequence). CDR3 residues: CASSLVQVTDTQYF. The CDR3 DNA reads as TGTGCCAGCAGCTTGGTACAAGTTACAGATACGCAGTATTTT.

This clone was seen ten or more times. The rearrangement links TRBV29-1 to TRBJ2-5; possible D gene TRBD2, 7 bases. Germline CDR1 reads SQVTM; CDR2 reads ANQGSEA. Trimming cost V 3 bases and J 7 bases, with 15 bases left between them. This CDR3 has 13 amino acids. The CDR3 bases are TGCAGCGTTGAGATCGGGGGGCGGCGGACCCAGTACTTC. Protein: CSVEIGGRRTQYF.